This T cell receptor beta chain was sequenced in a study of regulatory T cells in long-lasting Graves disease. At the level of the study: It was over 5 years of antithyroid drugs, with positive TSH receptor antibodies, that meant persistent Graves' disease.

Points from the study as a whole: It is possible that accuracy was reduced by the small size of the sample. TRBV28 was favored in persistent disease, as were TRBJ1-2 and TRBJ2-5.

CDR3 regions were amplified by Arm-PCR using iRepertoire HTBI primers to build TCR beta libraries. One entry per CDR3 protein, called by TCRdb with MiXCR from the multiplex PCR reads. The data contain about 340,000 distinct CDR3 sequences, 20% of them singletons. CDR3 length: 16 amino acids. The germline gives CDR1 DFQATT, CDR2 SNEGSKA (reference sequence). The V and J ends lost 6 bases and 4 bases respectively, with 24 bases between them. Time point reported: persistent/refractory GD, antithyroid drugs over 5 years with positive TRAb. The authors made the TCR library using RNA they extracted from PBMCs. This clonotype was counted a few times. Its antigen is unknown.

The specimen was peripheral blood mononuclear cells (PBMCs), collected when the disease was refractory, from a patient treated with antithyroid drugs. The sequence derives from a female donor with Graves disease. The gene calls are TRBV20-1 and TRBJ2-5; weak D call: TRBD2 (7 bases). The CDR3 protein is CSAVPQGRGRGETQYF. CDR3 nucleotide sequence: TGCAGTGCCGTGCCCCAGGGGCGAGGGAGGGGAGAGACCCAGTACTTC.